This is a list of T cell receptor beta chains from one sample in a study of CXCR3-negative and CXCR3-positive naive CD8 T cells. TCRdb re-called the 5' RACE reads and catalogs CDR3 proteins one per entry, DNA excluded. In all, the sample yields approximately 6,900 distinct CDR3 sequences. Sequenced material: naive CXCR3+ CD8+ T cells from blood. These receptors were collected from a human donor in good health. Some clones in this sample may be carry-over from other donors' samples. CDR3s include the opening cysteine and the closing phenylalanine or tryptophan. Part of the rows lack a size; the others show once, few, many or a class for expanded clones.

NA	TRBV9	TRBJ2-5	CASSGGWGYQETQYF
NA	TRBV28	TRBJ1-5	CASTPGQGAHQPQHF
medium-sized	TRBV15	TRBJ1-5	CATSSRDQPQHF
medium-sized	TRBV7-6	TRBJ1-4	CASSVTGGSGEKLFF
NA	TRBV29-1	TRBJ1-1	CSVLQENTEAFF
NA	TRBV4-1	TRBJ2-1	CASSQVTSGSLWEQFF
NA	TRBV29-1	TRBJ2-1	CSGSEGPYNEQFF
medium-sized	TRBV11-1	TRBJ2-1	CASSSGLAGAINEQFF
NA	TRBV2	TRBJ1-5	CANNDRDGQPQHF
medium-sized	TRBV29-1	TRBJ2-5	CSVDWVTSVQETQYF
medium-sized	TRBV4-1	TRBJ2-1	CASSQGWAGDYNEQFF